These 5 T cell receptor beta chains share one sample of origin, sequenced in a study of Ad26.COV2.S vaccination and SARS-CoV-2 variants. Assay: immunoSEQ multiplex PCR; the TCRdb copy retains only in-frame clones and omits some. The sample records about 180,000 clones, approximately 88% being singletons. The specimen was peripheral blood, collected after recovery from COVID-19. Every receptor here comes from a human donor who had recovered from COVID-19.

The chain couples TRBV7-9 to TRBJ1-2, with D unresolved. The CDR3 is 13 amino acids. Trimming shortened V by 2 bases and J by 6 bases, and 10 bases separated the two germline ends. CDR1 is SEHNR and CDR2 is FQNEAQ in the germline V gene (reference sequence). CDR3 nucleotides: TGTGCCAGCAGCTTAATCGGTCCCGATGGCTACACCTTC. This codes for CASSLIGPDGYTF. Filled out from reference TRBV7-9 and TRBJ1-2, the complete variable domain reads DTGVSQNPRHKITKRGQNVTFRCDPISEHNRLYWYRQTLGQGPEFLTYFQNEAQLEKSRLLSDRFSAERPKGSFSTLEIQRTEQGDSAMYLCASSLIGPDGYTFGSGTRLTVV.

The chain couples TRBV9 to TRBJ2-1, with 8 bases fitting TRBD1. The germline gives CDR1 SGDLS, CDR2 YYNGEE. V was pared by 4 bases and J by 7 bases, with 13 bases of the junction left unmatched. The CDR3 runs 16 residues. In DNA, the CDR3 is TGTGCCAGCAGCAAAGGGCAGGGGGCAGGTTGGAATGAGCAGTTCTTC. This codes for CASSKGQGAGWNEQFF. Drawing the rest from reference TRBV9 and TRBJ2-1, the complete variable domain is DSGVTQTPKHLITATGQRVTLRCSPRSGDLSVYWYQQSLDQGLQFLIQYYNGEERAKGNILERFSAQQFPDLHSELNLSSLELGDSALYFCASSKGQGAGWNEQFFGPGTRLTVL.

CDR3 loop: CASSLRGPSYEQYF. CDR3 sequence (DNA): TGTGCCAGCAGTTTAAGAGGGCCCTCCTACGAGCAGTACTTC. The V gene is TRBV28, the J gene TRBJ2-7, with a weak D call TRBD2 (5 bases). Per the germline V gene, CDR1 is MDHEN and CDR2 is SYDVKM. V was trimmed by 2 bases and J by 0 bases, leaving 8 bases between them. This CDR3 is 14 amino acids long.

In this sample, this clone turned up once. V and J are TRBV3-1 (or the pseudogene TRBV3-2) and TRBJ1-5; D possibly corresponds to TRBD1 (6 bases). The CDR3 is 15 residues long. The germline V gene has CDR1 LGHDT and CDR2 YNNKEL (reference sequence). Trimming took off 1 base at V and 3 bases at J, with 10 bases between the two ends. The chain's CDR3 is CASSQAQGYNQPQHF. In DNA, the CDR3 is TGTGCCAGCAGCCAAGCCCAGGGGTACAATCAGCCCCAGCATTTT.

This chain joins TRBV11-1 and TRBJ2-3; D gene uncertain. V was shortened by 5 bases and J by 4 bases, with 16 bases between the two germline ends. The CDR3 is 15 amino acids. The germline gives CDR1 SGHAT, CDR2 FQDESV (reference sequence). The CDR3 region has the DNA TGTGCCAGCAGCCTAAGGTGGGCGCCGGCAGATACGCAGTATTTT. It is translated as CASSLRWAPADTQYF.